This TCR beta chain was profiled in a study of beta chain features in type 1 diabetes. The sequenced template was cDNA made from the entire isolated RNA. The repertoire was sequenced with immunoSEQ multiplex PCR; TCRdb's copy has only in-frame clones and lacks some. Of fewer than 650,000 clones listed, roughly a sixth are singletons. The V and J ends lost 4 bases and 0 bases respectively, with 9 bases between them. Germline CDR1 MNHEY, CDR2 SVGAGI. The CDR3 sequence is 14 residues long. The V call is TRBV6-5, the J call TRBJ1-1; D is undetermined. The sequence came from a man aged 18-30 years in good health. Material for sequencing was naive CD4+ T cells from blood. The CDR3 is CASSSPNLNTEAFF. CDR3 in DNA: TGTGCCAGCAGTTCCCCTAACCTGAACACTGAAGCTTTCTTT.